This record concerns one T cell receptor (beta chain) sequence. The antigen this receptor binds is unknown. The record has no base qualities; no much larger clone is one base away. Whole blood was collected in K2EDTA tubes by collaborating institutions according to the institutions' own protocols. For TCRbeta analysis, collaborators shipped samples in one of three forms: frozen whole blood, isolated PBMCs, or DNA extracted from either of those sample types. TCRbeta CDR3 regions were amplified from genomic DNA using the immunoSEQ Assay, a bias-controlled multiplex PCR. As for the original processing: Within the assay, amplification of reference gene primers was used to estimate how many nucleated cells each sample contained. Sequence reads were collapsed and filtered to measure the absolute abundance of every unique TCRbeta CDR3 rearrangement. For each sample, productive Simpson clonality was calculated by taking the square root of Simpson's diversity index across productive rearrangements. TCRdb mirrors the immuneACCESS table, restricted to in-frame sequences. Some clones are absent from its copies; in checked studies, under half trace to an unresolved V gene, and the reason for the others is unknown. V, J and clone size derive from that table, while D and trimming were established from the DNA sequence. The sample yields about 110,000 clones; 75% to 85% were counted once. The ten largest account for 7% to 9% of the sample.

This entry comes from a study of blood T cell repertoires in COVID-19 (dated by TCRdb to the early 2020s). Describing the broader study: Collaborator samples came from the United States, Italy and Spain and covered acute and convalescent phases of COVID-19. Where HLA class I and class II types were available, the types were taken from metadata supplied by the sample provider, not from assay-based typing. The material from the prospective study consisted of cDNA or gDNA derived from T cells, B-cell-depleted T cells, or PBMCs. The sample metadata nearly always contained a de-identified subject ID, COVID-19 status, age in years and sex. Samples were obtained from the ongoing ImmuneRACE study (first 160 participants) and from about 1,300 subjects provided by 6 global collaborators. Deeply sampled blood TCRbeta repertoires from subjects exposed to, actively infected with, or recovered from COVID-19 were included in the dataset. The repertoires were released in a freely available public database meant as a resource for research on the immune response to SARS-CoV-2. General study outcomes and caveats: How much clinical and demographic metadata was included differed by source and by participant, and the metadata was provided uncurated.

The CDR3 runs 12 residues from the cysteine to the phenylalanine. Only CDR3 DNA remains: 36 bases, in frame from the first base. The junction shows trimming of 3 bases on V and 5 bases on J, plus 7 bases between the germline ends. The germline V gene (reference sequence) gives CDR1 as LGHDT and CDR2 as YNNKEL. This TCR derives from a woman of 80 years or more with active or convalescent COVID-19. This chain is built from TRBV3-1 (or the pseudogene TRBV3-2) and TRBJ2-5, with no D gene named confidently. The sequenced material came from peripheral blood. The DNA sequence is TGTGCCAGCAGCCATGTTCTTGAGACCCAGTACTTC. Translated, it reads CASSHVLETQYF.